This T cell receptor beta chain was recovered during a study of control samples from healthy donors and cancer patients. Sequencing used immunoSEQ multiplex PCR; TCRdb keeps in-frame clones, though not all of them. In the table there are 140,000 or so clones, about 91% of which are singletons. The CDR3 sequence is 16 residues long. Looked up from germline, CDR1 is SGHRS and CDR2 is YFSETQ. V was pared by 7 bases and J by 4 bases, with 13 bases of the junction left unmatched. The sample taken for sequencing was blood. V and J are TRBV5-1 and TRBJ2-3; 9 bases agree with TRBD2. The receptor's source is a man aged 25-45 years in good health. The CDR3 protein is CASGPLNSGGPDTQYF. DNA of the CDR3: TGCGCCAGCGGACCCCTAAATAGCGGGGGTCCAGATACGCAGTATTTT. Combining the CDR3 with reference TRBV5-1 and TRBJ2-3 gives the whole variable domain KAGVTQTPRYLIKTRGQQVTLSCSPISGHRSVSWYQQTPGQGLQFLFEYFSETQRNKGNFPGRFSGRQFSNSRSEMNVSTLELGDSALYLCASGPLNSGGPDTQYFGPGTRLTVL.